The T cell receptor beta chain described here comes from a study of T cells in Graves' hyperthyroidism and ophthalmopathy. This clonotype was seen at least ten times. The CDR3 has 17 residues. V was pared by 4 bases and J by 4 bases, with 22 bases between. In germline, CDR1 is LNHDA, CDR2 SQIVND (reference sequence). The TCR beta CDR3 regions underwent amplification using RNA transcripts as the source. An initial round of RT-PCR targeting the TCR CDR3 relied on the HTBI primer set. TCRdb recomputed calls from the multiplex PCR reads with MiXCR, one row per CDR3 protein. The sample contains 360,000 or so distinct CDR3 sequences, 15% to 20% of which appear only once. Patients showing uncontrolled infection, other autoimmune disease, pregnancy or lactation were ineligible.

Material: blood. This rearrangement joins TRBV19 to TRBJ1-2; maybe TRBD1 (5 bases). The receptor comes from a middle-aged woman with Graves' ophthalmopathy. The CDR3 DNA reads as TGTGCCAGTAGTACTATGGACGTGGGGGGGTCGTCCTATGGCTACACCTTC. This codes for CASSTMDVGGSSYGYTF.